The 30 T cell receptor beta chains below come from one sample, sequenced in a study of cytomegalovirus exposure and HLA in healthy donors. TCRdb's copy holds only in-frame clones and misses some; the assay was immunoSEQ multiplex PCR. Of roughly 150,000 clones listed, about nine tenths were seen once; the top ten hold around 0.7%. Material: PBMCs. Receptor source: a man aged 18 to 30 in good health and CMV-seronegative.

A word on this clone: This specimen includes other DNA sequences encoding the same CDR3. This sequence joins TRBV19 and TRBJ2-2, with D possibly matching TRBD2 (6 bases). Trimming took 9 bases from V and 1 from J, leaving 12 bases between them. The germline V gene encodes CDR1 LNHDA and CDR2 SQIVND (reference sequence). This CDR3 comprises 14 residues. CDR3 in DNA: TGTGCCAGCCGACTAGACTGGAACACCGGGGAGCTGTTTTTT. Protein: CASRLDWNTGELFF.

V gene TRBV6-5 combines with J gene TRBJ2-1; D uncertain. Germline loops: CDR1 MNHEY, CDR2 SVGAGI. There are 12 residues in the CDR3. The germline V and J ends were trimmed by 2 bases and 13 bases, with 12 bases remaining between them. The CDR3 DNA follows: TGTGCCAGCAGTTACGACTCCCGCACCCAGTTCTTC. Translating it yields CASSYDSRTQFF.

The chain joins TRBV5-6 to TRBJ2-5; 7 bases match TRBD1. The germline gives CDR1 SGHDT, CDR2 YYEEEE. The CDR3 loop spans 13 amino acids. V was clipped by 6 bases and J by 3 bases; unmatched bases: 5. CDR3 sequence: CASTRDSEETQYF. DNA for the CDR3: TGTGCCAGCACCCGGGACAGTGAAGAGACCCAGTACTTC.

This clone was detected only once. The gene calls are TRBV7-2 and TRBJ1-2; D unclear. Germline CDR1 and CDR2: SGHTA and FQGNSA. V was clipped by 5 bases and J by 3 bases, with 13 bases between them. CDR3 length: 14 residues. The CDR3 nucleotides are TGTGCCAGCAGCCCCGCGGTGTGGGACTATGGCTACACCTTC. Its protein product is CASSPAVWDYGYTF.

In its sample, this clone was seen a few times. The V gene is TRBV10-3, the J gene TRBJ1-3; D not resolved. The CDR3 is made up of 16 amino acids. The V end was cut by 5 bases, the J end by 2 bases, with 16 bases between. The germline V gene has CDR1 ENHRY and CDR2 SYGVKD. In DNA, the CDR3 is TGTGCCATCAGTCCCCCCCCGTCCGTCGCTGGAAACACCATATATTTT. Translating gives CAISPPPSVAGNTIYF.

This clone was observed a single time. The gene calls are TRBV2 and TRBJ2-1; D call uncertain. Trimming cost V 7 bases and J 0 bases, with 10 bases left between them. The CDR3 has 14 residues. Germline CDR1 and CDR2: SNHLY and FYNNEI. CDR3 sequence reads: CASKPTASYNEQFF. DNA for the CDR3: TGTGCCAGCAAGCCTACCGCCTCCTACAATGAGCAGTTCTTC.

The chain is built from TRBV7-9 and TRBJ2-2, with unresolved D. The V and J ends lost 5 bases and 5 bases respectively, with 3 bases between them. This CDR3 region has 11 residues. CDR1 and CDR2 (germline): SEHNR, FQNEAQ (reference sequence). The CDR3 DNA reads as TGTGCCAGCAGCGAGACCGGGGAGCTGTTTTTT. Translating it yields CASSETGELFF.

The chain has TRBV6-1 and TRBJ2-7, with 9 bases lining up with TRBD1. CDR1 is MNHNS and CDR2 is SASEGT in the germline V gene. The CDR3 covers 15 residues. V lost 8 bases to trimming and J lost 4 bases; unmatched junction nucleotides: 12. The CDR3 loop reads CASWLTGTGSYEQYF. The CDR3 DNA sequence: TGTGCCAGCTGGCTCACTGGGACAGGGTCGTACGAGCAGTACTTC.

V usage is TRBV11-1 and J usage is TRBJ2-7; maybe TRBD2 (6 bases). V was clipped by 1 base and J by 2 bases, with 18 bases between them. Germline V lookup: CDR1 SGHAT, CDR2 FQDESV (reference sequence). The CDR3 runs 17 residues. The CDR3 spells CASSLGFFGTGAYEQYF. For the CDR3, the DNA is TGTGCCAGCAGCTTAGGGTTTTTCGGGACTGGGGCCTACGAGCAGTACTTC.

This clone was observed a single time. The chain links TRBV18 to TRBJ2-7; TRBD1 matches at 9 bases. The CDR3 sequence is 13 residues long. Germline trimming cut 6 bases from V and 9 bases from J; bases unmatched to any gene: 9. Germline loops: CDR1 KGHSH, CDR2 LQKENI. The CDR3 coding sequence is TGTGCCAGCTCCGGGGACAGGGACTCGCGGCAGTACGTC. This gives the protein CASSGDRDSRQYV.

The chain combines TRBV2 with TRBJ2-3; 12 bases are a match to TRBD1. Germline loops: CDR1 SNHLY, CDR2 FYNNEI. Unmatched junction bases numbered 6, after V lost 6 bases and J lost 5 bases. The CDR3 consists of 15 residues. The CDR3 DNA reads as TGTGCCAGCAGCGGGGACAGGGGGCGCCTAGATACGCAGTATTTT. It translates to CASSGDRGRLDTQYF.

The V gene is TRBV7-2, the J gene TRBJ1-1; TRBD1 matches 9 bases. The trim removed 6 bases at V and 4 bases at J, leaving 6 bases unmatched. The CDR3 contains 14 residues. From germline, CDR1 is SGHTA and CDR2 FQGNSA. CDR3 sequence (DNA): TGTGCCAGCAGTCCGGGACAGGGCTTCACTGAAGCTTTCTTT. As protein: CASSPGQGFTEAFF.

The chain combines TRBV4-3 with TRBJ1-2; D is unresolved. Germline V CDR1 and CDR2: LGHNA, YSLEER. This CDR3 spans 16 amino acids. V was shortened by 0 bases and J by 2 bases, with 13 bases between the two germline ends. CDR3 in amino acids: CASSQDYRRENYGYTF. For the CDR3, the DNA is TGCGCCAGCAGCCAAGATTATAGGCGGGAAAACTATGGCTACACCTTC.

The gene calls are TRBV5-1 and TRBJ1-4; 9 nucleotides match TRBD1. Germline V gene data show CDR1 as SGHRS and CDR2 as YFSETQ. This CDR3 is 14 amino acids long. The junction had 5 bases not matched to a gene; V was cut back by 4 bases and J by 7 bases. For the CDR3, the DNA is TGCGCCAGCAGCCTGGGACAGGGTGTTGAAAAACTGTTTTTT. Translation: CASSLGQGVEKLFF.

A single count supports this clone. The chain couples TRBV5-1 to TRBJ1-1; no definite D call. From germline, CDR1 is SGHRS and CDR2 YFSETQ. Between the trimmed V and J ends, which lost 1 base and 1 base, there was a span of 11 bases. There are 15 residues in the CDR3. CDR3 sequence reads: CASSLWFGPNTEAFF. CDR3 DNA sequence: TGCGCCAGCAGCTTGTGGTTTGGGCCGAACACTGAAGCTTTCTTT.

CDR3 protein: CASSEYTSHEKLFF. CDR3 DNA sequence: TGTGCCAGCAGTGAATATACTTCCCATGAAAAACTGTTTTTT. This chain links TRBV2 with TRBJ1-4, with D unclear. The CDR3 is 14 residues long. Between the trimmed V and J ends, which lost 2 bases and 6 bases, there was a span of 10 bases. Germline CDR1 reads SNHLY; CDR2 reads FYNNEI.

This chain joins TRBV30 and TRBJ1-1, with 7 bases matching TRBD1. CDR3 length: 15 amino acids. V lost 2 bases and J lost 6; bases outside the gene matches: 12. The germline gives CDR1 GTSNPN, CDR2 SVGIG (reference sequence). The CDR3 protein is CAWSSPDRDGAEAFF. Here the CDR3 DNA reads TGTGCCTGGAGTTCCCCCGACAGGGACGGGGCTGAAGCTTTCTTT.

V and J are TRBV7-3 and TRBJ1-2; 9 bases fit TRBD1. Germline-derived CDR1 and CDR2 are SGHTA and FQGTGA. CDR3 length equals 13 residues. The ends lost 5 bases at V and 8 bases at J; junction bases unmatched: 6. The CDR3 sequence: CASSPDRGGGYTF. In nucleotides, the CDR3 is TGTGCCAGCAGCCCAGACAGGGGGGGCGGCTACACCTTC.

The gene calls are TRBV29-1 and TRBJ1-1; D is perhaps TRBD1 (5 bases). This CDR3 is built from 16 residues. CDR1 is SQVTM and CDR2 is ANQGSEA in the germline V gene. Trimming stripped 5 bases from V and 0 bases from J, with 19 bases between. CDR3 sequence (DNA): TGCAGCGTTATATCCAGGGTTAGAGTCATGAACACTGAAGCTTTCTTT. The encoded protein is CSVISRVRVMNTEAFF.

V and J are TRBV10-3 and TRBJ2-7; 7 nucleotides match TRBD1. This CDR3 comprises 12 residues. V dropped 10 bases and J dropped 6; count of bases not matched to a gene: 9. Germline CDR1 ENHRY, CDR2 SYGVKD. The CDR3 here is CATWDSPSEQYV. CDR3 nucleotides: TGTGCCACCTGGGACAGTCCCTCCGAGCAGTACGTC.

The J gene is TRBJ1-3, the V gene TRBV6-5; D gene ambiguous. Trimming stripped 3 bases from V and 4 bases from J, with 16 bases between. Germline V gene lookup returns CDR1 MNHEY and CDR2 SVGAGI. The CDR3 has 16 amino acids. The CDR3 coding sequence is TGTGCCAGCAGTTATGTCGCAGCGAGTACAGGAAACACCATATATTTT. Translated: CASSYVAASTGNTIYF.

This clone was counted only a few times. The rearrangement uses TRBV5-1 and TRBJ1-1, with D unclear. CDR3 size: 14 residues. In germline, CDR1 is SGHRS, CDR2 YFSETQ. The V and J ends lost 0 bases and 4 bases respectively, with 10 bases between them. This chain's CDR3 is CASSLAVIGTEAFF. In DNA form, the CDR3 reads TGCGCCAGCAGCTTGGCAGTAATTGGCACTGAAGCTTTCTTT. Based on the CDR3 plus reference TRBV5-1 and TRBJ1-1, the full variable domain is KAGVTQTPRYLIKTRGQQVTLSCSPISGHRSVSWYQQTPGQGLQFLFEYFSETQRNKGNFPGRFSGRQFSNSRSEMNVSTLELGDSALYLCASSLAVIGTEAFFGQGTRLTVV.

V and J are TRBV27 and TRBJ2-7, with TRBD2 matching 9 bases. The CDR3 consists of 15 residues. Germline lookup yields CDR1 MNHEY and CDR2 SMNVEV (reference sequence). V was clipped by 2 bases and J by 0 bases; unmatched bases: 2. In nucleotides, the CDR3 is TGTGCCAGCAGTTTACTAGCGGGAAGCTCCTACGAGCAGTACGTC. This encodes CASSLLAGSSYEQYV.

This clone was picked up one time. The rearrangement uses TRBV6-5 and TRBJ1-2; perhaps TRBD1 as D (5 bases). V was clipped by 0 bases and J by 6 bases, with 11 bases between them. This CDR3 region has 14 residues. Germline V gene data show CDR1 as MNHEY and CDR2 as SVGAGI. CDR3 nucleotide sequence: TGTGCCAGCAGTTACTCGACAGTCTTCGATGGCTACACCTTC. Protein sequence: CASSYSTVFDGYTF.

The CDR3 DNA follows: TGCGCCAGCAGTAGCGGGGCCGGGGGAGCGGAGCAGTTCTTC. It is translated as CASSSGAGGAEQFF. The V call is TRBV10-1, the J call TRBJ2-1, with TRBD2 matching over 7 bases. Germline V gene lookup returns CDR1 WNHNN and CDR2 SYGVQD (reference sequence). CDR3 length equals 14 residues. V gave up 5 bases and J gave up 10 bases; unmatched junction bases: 11.

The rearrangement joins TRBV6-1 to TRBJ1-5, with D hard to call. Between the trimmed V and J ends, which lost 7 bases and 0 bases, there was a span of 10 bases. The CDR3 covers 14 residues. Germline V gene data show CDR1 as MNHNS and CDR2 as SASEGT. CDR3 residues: CASTGPYSNQPQHF. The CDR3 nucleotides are TGTGCCAGCACGGGTCCTTATAGCAATCAGCCCCAGCATTTT.

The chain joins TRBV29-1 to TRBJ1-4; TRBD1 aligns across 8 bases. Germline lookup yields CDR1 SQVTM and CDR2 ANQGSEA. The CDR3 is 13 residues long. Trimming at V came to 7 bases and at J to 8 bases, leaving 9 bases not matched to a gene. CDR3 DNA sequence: TGCAGCGCCGCCGGACAGGGCCGGGAAAAACTGTTTTTT. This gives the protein CSAAGQGREKLFF.

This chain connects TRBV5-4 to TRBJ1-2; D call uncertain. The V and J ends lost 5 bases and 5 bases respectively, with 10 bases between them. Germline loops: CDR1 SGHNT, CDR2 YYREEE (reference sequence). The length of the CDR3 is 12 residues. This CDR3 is CASSRIGYGYTF. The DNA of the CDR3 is TGTGCCAGCAGTCGTATCGGTTATGGCTACACCTTC.

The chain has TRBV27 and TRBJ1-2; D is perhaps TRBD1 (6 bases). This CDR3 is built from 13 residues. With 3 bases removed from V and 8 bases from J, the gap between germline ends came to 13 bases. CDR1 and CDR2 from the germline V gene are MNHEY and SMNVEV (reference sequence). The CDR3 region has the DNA TGTGCCAGCAGTTTGGGGGGGGCGGGCGGCTACACCTTC. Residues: CASSLGGAGGYTF.

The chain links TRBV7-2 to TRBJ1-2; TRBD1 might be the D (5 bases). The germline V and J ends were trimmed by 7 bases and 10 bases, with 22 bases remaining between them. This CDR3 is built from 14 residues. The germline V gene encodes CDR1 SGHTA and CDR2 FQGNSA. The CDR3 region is CASTVYQGLPDYTF. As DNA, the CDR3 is TGTGCCAGCACAGTATATCAGGGTTTGCCTGACTACACCTTC.